One sample yielded the 32 T cell receptor beta chains listed below, sequenced in a study of OX40 agonist ivuxolimab in advanced cancers. The repertoire was sequenced with immunoSEQ multiplex PCR; TCRdb's copy has only in-frame clones and lacks some. The sample has some 64,000 clones; approximately 90% are singletons. Material: CD4+ or CD8+ T cells sorted from blood, obtained in a trial of the OX40 agonist ivuxolimab. The receptor set was obtained from an adult with an advanced solid tumor such as melanoma, head and neck, liver or kidney cancer.

This chain uses TRBV5-4 with TRBJ1-1; D not resolved. From germline, CDR1 is SGHNT and CDR2 YYREEE (reference sequence). Trimming cost V 6 bases and J 5 bases, with 8 bases left between them. The length of the CDR3 is 11 residues. The CDR3 sequence is CASTTGTEAFF. The CDR3 DNA sequence: TGTGCCAGCACGACGGGGACTGAAGCTTTCTTT.

This chain joins TRBV7-7 and TRBJ1-1; tentatively, D is TRBD1 (5 bases). The CDR3 sequence is 13 residues long. From germline, CDR1 is SSHAT and CDR2 FNYEAQ (reference sequence). Between the trimmed V and J ends, which lost 5 bases and 0 bases, there was a span of 7 bases. The CDR3 DNA reads TGTGCCAGCAGCGAGACAGTGAACACTGAAGCTTTCTTT. Translation: CASSETVNTEAFF.

This clone was recorded only once. The chain employs TRBV27 and TRBJ1-2; TRBD1 matches 7 bases. Germline-derived CDR1 and CDR2 are MNHEY and SMNVEV (reference sequence). Trimming cost V 4 bases and J 8 bases; bases outside gene matches: 10. CDR3 length: 14 amino acids. For the CDR3, the DNA is TGTGCCAGCAGTTCCGGACAGGTCGTAGGGGGCTACACCTTC. Its translation is CASSSGQVVGGYTF.

The CDR3 reads CASSLEGTPANSPLHF. Written as DNA, the CDR3 is TGTGCCAGCAGCTTAGAAGGGACCCCAGCTAATTCACCCCTCCACTTT. The rearrangement links TRBV7-9 to TRBJ1-6; perhaps TRBD1 as D (5 bases). Germline V lookup: CDR1 SEHNR, CDR2 FQNEAQ (reference sequence). The CDR3 runs 16 residues. V lost 1 base, J lost 6 bases, and 13 bases lay in between.

This chain uses TRBV6-1 with TRBJ2-7; the match to TRBD1 covers 8 bases. The CDR3 consists of 14 residues. The trim removed 4 bases at V and 1 base at J, leaving 3 bases unmatched. CDR1 is MNHNS and CDR2 is SASEGT in the germline V gene. DNA of the CDR3: TGTGCCAGCAGTGGCAGGGGGCCTTCCTACGAGCAGTACTTC. This codes for CASSGRGPSYEQYF.

The genes are TRBV25-1 and TRBJ1-3; D unclear. The germline CDR1 and CDR2 sequences are MGHDK and SYGVNS. V was pared by 9 bases and J by 4 bases, with 13 bases between. There are 13 residues in the CDR3. The CDR3 reads CASAGGMGNTIYF. Here the CDR3 DNA reads TGTGCCAGTGCGGGCGGCATGGGAAACACCATATATTTT.

V gene TRBV28 combines with J gene TRBJ2-2, with 7 bases identical to TRBD1. The trim removed 3 bases at V and 3 bases at J, leaving 4 bases unmatched. The germline gives CDR1 MDHEN, CDR2 SYDVKM. The CDR3 consists of 15 residues. CDR3 loop: CASSFLQGDTGELFF. For the CDR3, the DNA is TGTGCCAGCAGTTTCCTCCAGGGGGACACCGGGGAGCTGTTTTTT.

V gene TRBV13 combines with J gene TRBJ1-5, with TRBD1 identical over 8 bases. Germline CDR1 and CDR2: PRHDT and FYEKMQ (reference sequence). With V trimmed by 2 bases and J by 7 bases, 10 bases remained unmatched. The CDR3 has 16 residues. As DNA, the CDR3 is TGTGCCAGCAGCTTATCTTTGGGACAGGAGAACCAGCCCCAGCATTTT. Translating gives CASSLSLGQENQPQHF.

CDR3 nucleotide sequence: TGTGCCAGCAGCTCGGGACTCCCGGCCTACAATGAGCAGTTCTTC. It is translated as CASSSGLPAYNEQFF. The chain links TRBV7-9 to TRBJ2-1; tentatively, D is TRBD2 (6 bases). V was clipped by 4 bases and J by 2 bases, with 12 bases between them. CDR3 length: 15 amino acids. Germline loops: CDR1 SEHNR, CDR2 FQNEAQ (reference sequence).

The J gene is TRBJ2-1, the V gene TRBV27; 7 bases align to TRBD2. CDR3 length: 15 residues. Germline loops: CDR1 MNHEY, CDR2 SMNVEV (reference sequence). V gave up 3 bases and J gave up 2 bases; unmatched junction bases: 4. CDR3 in DNA: TGTGCCAGCAGTTTGTCTAGCGGAACCTACAATGAGCAGTTCTTC. This sequence encodes CASSLSSGTYNEQFF.

The chain recombines TRBV27 with TRBJ2-5; 7 bases are shared with TRBD2. The CDR3 runs to 15 residues. Germline trimming cut 1 base from V and 2 bases from J; bases unmatched to any gene: 4. Looked up from germline, CDR1 is MNHEY and CDR2 is SMNVEV (reference sequence). This CDR3 reads CASSLFLAAQETQYF. The CDR3 nucleotides are TGTGCCAGCAGTTTATTCCTAGCGGCTCAAGAGACCCAGTACTTC.

The chain employs TRBV5-1 and TRBJ2-3, with TRBD2 matching over 10 bases. Per germline, CDR1 SGHRS and CDR2 YFSETQ. The CDR3 is 18 amino acids. V trimming: 1 base; J trimming: 2 bases; junction bases outside the gene matches: 10. The CDR3 DNA is TGCGCCAGCAGCTTGTTGGGATTAGCGGGGGGCCCCACAGATACGCAGTATTTT. It translates to CASSLLGLAGGPTDTQYF.

The gene calls are TRBV7-9 and TRBJ1-4, with a weak D call TRBD1 (6 bases). The germline CDR1 and CDR2 sequences are SEHNR and FQNEAQ (reference sequence). The CDR3 covers 16 residues. With 5 bases removed from V and 4 bases from J, the gap between germline ends came to 17 bases. CDR3 coding DNA: TGTGCCAGCAGCCTTAGAGAGGGACATCATAATGAAAAACTGTTTTTT. It translates to CASSLREGHHNEKLFF.

This clone has a handful of counts. This chain joins TRBV4-1 and TRBJ2-2; D unclear. The CDR3 runs 14 residues. Germline V CDR1 and CDR2: MGHRA, YSYEKL. Deletions cut 1 base from V and 5 bases from J, with 8 bases between. The CDR3 reads CASSQVGSTGELFF. Here the CDR3 DNA reads TGCGCCAGCAGCCAAGTTGGGTCAACCGGGGAGCTGTTTTTT.

The rearrangement uses TRBV19 and TRBJ1-2; the D gene is possibly TRBD1 (6 bases). V was clipped by 3 bases and J by 4 bases, with 12 bases between them. Germline V gives CDR1 LNHDA, CDR2 SQIVND (reference sequence). The CDR3 sequence is 14 residues long. In nucleotides, the CDR3 is TGTGCCAGTAGTATCGCAGGGGAAGGCTATGGCTACACCTTC. It specifies CASSIAGEGYGYTF.

V usage is TRBV6-1 and J usage is TRBJ2-7; 9 bases match TRBD1. CDR1 is MNHNS, CDR2 SASEGT, per germline. The junction had 6 bases not matched to a gene; V was cut back by 6 bases and J by 0 bases. The CDR3 length is 15 residues. As DNA, the CDR3 is TGTGCCAGCAGCCCTGGGACAGGGAGCTCCTACGAGCAGTACTTC. This translates into CASSPGTGSSYEQYF.

J is TRBJ1-5 and V is TRBV5-6; perhaps TRBD1 as D (5 bases). With 0 bases removed from V and 7 bases from J, the gap between germline ends came to 14 bases. The CDR3 sequence is 15 residues long. Germline V lookup: CDR1 SGHDT, CDR2 YYEEEE. The CDR3 loop reads CASSLGAGQTQPQHF. The CDR3 nucleotides read TGTGCCAGCAGCTTGGGGGCGGGGCAGACCCAGCCCCAGCATTTT. Combining the CDR3 with reference TRBV5-6 and TRBJ1-5 gives the whole variable domain DAGVTQSPTHLIKTRGQQVTLRCSPKSGHDTVSWYQQALGQGPQFIFQYYEEEERQRGNFPDRFSGHQFPNYSSELNVNALLLGDSALYLCASSLGAGQTQPQHFGDGTRLSIL.

This rearrangement joins TRBV7-9 to TRBJ1-1, with D hard to call. Germline V gene data show CDR1 as SEHNR and CDR2 as FQNEAQ (reference sequence). Trimming pared 7 bases from V and 3 bases from J, leaving 21 bases between. The CDR3 has 16 amino acids. The CDR3 DNA reads TGTGCCAGCACCCAGACCCCAGTGGAAAGGGACACTGAAGCTTTCTTT. It is translated as CASTQTPVERDTEAFF.

This sequence joins TRBV9 and TRBJ2-1, with TRBD2 as a possible D gene (5 bases). This CDR3 has 13 residues. From germline, CDR1 is SGDLS and CDR2 YYNGEE. The V gene lost 4 bases and the J gene lost 3 bases, with 8 bases spanning the gap. The CDR3 is CASSLAVYNEQFF. The CDR3 bases are TGTGCCAGCAGCCTAGCAGTCTACAATGAGCAGTTCTTC.

The chain carries TRBV14 and TRBJ1-2; the match to TRBD1 covers 8 bases. The CDR3 spans 15 residues. Germline trimming cut 1 base from V and 8 bases from J; bases unmatched to any gene: 9. Germline CDR1 reads SGHDN; CDR2 reads FVKESK. The CDR3 sequence: CASSQAGTGGVGYTF. The CDR3 coding sequence is TGTGCCAGCAGCCAAGCCGGGACAGGTGGGGTAGGCTACACCTTC.

CDR3 bases: TGTGCCAGCAGTGAATGGGTGACAGGGGGCGAAGGGGCCAACGTCCTGACTTTC. It encodes CASSEWVTGGEGANVLTF. This sequence joins TRBV25-1 and TRBJ2-6, with TRBD1 matching over 10 bases. Germline CDR1 and CDR2: MGHDK and SYGVNS. CDR3 length: 18 residues. The junction had 7 bases not matched to a gene; V was cut back by 1 base and J by 4 bases.

This clone occurred once. The CDR3 protein is CASSLSAAYNSPLHF. CDR3 in DNA: TGTGCCAGCAGCTTGAGTGCAGCATATAATTCACCCCTCCACTTT. This rearrangement joins TRBV5-4 to TRBJ1-6; D is uncertain. This CDR3 spans 15 amino acids. Trimming shortened V by 1 base and J by 4 bases, and 9 bases separated the two germline ends. CDR1 and CDR2 (germline): SGHNT, YYREEE (reference sequence).

This rearrangement joins TRBV10-1 to TRBJ2-5; 8 bases align to TRBD1. The V segment lost 8 bases and the J segment 5 bases; nucleotides outside the gene matches: 10. The CDR3 contains 14 residues. Per germline, CDR1 WNHNN and CDR2 SYGVQD (reference sequence). Here the CDR3 DNA reads TGCGCCAGCTCCGCAGGGGGCCTGTGGGAGACCCAGTACTTC. Protein product: CASSAGGLWETQYF.

V usage is TRBV6-6 and J usage is TRBJ1-2; no definite D call. Trimming pared 6 bases from V and 3 bases from J, leaving 11 bases between. The CDR3 length is 13 residues. Per germline, CDR1 MNHNY and CDR2 SVGAGI (reference sequence). CDR3 DNA sequence: TGTGCCAGCAGCCCCGGACCAGACTATGGCTACACCTTC. It is translated as CASSPGPDYGYTF.

A single count supports this clone. The rearrangement uses TRBV5-8 and TRBJ2-7; D could derive from TRBD1 or TRBD2 (5 bases each). Germline CDR1 SGHTS, CDR2 YDEGEE. Trimming removed 3 bases from V and 5 bases from J, with 15 bases in between. CDR3 length: 14 amino acids. The CDR3 region has the DNA TGTGCCAGCAGCTGGGACGGGTTGATGGACGAGCAGTACTTC. Protein sequence: CASSWDGLMDEQYF.

The rearrangement uses TRBV14 and TRBJ1-1, with a weak D call TRBD1 (6 bases). The CDR3 extends over 14 amino acids. The ends were cut back, 4 bases at V and 6 bases at J, with 15 bases in the middle. Looked up from germline, CDR1 is SGHDN and CDR2 is FVKESK. The CDR3 sequence is CASSPLFKGAEAFF. The CDR3 nucleotides are TGTGCCAGCAGCCCCCTATTTAAGGGGGCTGAAGCTTTCTTT.

The rearrangement joins TRBV19 to TRBJ2-1, with 8 bases lining up with TRBD1. The CDR3 runs to 14 residues. With 8 bases clipped from V and 5 bases from J, the junction kept 8 bases outside the gene matches. CDR1 and CDR2 (germline): LNHDA, SQIVND (reference sequence). CDR3 sequence reads: CASVKDRDNNEQFF. In DNA form, the CDR3 reads TGTGCCAGTGTTAAGGACAGGGACAACAATGAGCAGTTCTTC.

The rearrangement uses TRBV6-1 and TRBJ2-7, with 11 bases lining up with TRBD1. V lost 7 bases and J lost 6; bases outside the gene matches: 8. The CDR3 consists of 14 residues. Germline V gives CDR1 MNHNS, CDR2 SASEGT. CDR3 region: CASKDRGQHLEQYF. The CDR3 DNA sequence: TGTGCCAGCAAGGACAGGGGGCAACATCTCGAGCAGTACTTC.

The chain couples TRBV19 to TRBJ2-5; 9 bases are a match to TRBD2. This CDR3 contains 14 residues. After removal of 4 bases from V and 3 bases from J, the junction contained 3 bases not matched to a gene. CDR1 and CDR2 from the germline V gene are LNHDA and SQIVND (reference sequence). The CDR3 DNA sequence: TGTGCCAGTAGTAGCGGGGGGGCAAAAGAGACCCAGTACTTC. Amino acid sequence: CASSSGGAKETQYF.

The J gene is TRBJ2-1, the V gene TRBV4-1; D possibly matches TRBD1 or TRBD2 (6 bases each). V was cut by 0 bases and J by 4 bases, with 13 bases left in between. Germline values: CDR1 MGHRA, CDR2 YSYEKL. The CDR3 runs 16 residues. This CDR3 is CASSQDRGALYNEQFF. In DNA form, the CDR3 reads TGCGCCAGCAGCCAAGATAGGGGGGCCCTTTACAATGAGCAGTTCTTC.

V and J are TRBV2 and TRBJ2-5; either TRBD1 or TRBD2 may supply D (6 bases each). The CDR3 has 14 amino acids. From germline, CDR1 is SNHLY and CDR2 FYNNEI. V was clipped by 4 bases and J by 5 bases, with 14 bases between them. CDR3 loop: CASSVVGGGETQYF. The CDR3 nucleotides are TGTGCCAGCAGTGTCGTGGGGGGCGGGGAGACCCAGTACTTC.

This chain joins TRBV27 and TRBJ2-3; D is unresolved. The CDR3 sequence is 13 residues long. Germline values: CDR1 MNHEY, CDR2 SMNVEV (reference sequence). The V end was cut by 1 base, the J end by 1 base, with 3 bases between. CDR3 sequence: CASSLYGTDTQYF. DNA of the CDR3: TGTGCCAGCAGTTTATACGGCACAGATACGCAGTATTTT.